The rows below give T cell receptor beta chains drawn from one sample of a study of T cells in Graves' hyperthyroidism and ophthalmopathy. TCRdb re-analysed the multiplex PCR reads in MiXCR, keeping a single row per CDR3 protein. Of 450,000 to 650,000 distinct CDR3 sequences in the sample, about 15% are singletons; the top ten hold approximately 15%. The sample consisted of blood. Every receptor here comes from a woman aged 18-29 years with Graves' ophthalmopathy. The CDR3 runs from the conserved cysteine through the conserved F or W. A D gene is named only where the DNA matches it firmly. Not every row has a clone size; where given, it reads once, few, many or a size class.

d_gene: TRBD1; abundance: many; v_gene: TRBV27; j_gene: TRBJ1-2; CDR3aa: CASSLSAGQGAGGYTF; CDR3nt: TGTGCCAGCAGTTTATCGGCGGGACAGGGGGCAGGAGGCTACACCTTC
d_gene: NA; abundance: once; v_gene: TRBV27; j_gene: TRBJ2-1; CDR3aa: CASSDAGPDNEQFF; CDR3nt: TGTGCCAGCAGTGATGCAGGGCCGGACAATGAGCAGTTCTTC
d_gene: NA; abundance: NA; v_gene: TRBV3-1; j_gene: TRBJ1-2; CDR3aa: CASSLFRDRYTF; CDR3nt: TGTGCCAGCAGCCTTTTCAGGGACCGCTACACCTTC
d_gene: NA; abundance: many; v_gene: TRBV2; j_gene: TRBJ2-1; CDR3aa: CASSEGLGGTSGEQFF; CDR3nt: TGTGCCAGCAGTGAAGGCCTGGGAGGGACATCTGGGGAGCAGTTCTTC
d_gene: TRBD2; abundance: many; v_gene: TRBV7-2; j_gene: TRBJ2-3; CDR3aa: CASSTDRTSGDPTDTQYF; CDR3nt: TGTGCCAGCAGCACCGATCGGACTAGCGGGGACCCCACAGATACGCAGTATTTT
d_gene: NA; abundance: NA; v_gene: TRBV20-1; j_gene: TRBJ2-7; CDR3aa: CSAEDAYEQYF; CDR3nt: TGCAGTGCCGAGGACGCCTACGAGCAGTACTTC
d_gene: NA; abundance: many; v_gene: TRBV27; j_gene: TRBJ1-2; CDR3aa: CASSSGTEMGYGYTF; CDR3nt: TGTGCCAGCTCCTCAGGCACGGAGATGGGCTATGGCTACACCTTC
d_gene: NA; abundance: many; v_gene: TRBV7-6; j_gene: TRBJ2-2; CDR3aa: CASSPFMGAGQTRVTGELFF; CDR3nt: TGTGCCAGCAGCCCCTTTATGGGCGCGGGACAGACTCGAGTCACCGGGGAGCTGTTTTTT
d_gene: NA; abundance: many; v_gene: TRBV6-1; j_gene: TRBJ2-5; CDR3aa: CASSAFSEETQYF; CDR3nt: TGTGCCAGCTCTGCCTTTTCAGAAGAGACCCAGTACTTC
d_gene: NA; abundance: few; v_gene: TRBV7-6; j_gene: TRBJ2-1; CDR3aa: CASMAGRETNEQFF; CDR3nt: TGTGCCAGCATGGCAGGAAGAGAAACCAATGAGCAGTTCTTC
d_gene: NA; abundance: many; v_gene: TRBV7-8; j_gene: TRBJ2-3; CDR3aa: CASSLVRGFETDTQYF; CDR3nt: TGTGCCAGCAGCTTAGTGAGGGGCTTTGAGACAGATACGCAGTATTTT
d_gene: NA; abundance: many; v_gene: TRBV11-1; j_gene: TRBJ2-2; CDR3aa: CASSLLVGAATGELFF; CDR3nt: TGTGCCAGCAGCCTCCTGGTGGGGGCGGCCACCGGGGAGCTGTTTTTT
d_gene: NA; abundance: few; v_gene: TRBV9; j_gene: TRBJ2-1; CDR3aa: CASSVDRGVYNEQFF; CDR3nt: TGTGCCAGCAGCGTAGATCGAGGGGTCTACAATGAGCAGTTCTTC
d_gene: TRBD1; abundance: many; v_gene: TRBV12-3/TRBV12-4; j_gene: TRBJ1-1; CDR3aa: CASREQGDTEAFF; CDR3nt: TGTGCCAGCAGGGAACAGGGGGACACTGAAGCTTTCTTT
d_gene: TRBD2; abundance: NA; v_gene: TRBV6-1; j_gene: TRBJ2-1; CDR3aa: CATGGAGFNEQFF; CDR3nt: TGTGCCACCGGGGGGGCGGGGTTCAATGAGCAGTTCTTC
d_gene: NA; abundance: NA; v_gene: TRBV19; j_gene: TRBJ1-5; CDR3aa: CATKDFYSNQPQHF; CDR3nt: TGTGCCACCAAGGACTTTTATAGCAATCAGCCCCAGCATTTT
d_gene: TRBD1; abundance: NA; v_gene: TRBV19; j_gene: TRBJ2-3; CDR3aa: CASSPGQESTDTQYF; CDR3nt: TGTGCCAGTAGTCCGGGACAGGAGAGCACAGATACGCAGTATTTT
d_gene: NA; abundance: many; v_gene: TRBV5-1; j_gene: TRBJ1-1; CDR3aa: CASSPGRSNTEAFF; CDR3nt: TGCGCCAGCAGCCCGGGACGGTCGAACACTGAAGCTTTCTTT
d_gene: NA; abundance: many; v_gene: TRBV28; j_gene: TRBJ1-6; CDR3aa: CASSLQASYNSPLHF; CDR3nt: TGTGCCAGCAGTCTGCAGGCCTCCTATAATTCACCCCTCCACTTT
d_gene: NA; abundance: many; v_gene: TRBV20-1; j_gene: TRBJ1-2; CDR3aa: CSARDTNYGYTF; CDR3nt: TGCAGTGCGAGGGACACCAACTATGGCTACACCTTC
d_gene: NA; abundance: many; v_gene: TRBV30; j_gene: TRBJ2-2; CDR3aa: CAWRVQTVGTGELFF; CDR3nt: TGTGCCTGGAGGGTACAGACCGTCGGCACCGGGGAGCTGTTTTTT
d_gene: NA; abundance: few; v_gene: TRBV10-2; j_gene: TRBJ1-4; CDR3aa: CASSATGVNEKLFF; CDR3nt: TGCGCCAGCAGCGCTACAGGAGTTAATGAAAAACTGTTTTTT
d_gene: NA; abundance: few; v_gene: TRBV19; j_gene: TRBJ2-5; CDR3aa: CASSMSVLETQYF; CDR3nt: TGTGCCAGTAGTATGAGTGTGTTGGAGACCCAGTACTTC